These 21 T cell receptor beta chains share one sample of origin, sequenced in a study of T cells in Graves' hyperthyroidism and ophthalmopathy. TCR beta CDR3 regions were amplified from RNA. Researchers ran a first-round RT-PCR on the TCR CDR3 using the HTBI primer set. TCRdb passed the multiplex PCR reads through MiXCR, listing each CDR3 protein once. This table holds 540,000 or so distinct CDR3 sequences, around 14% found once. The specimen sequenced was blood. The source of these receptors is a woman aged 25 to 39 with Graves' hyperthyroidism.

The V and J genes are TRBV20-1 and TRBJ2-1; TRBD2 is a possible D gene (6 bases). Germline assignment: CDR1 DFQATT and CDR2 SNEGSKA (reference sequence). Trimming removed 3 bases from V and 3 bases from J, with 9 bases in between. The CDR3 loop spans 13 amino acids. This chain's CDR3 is CSAREGGYNEQFF. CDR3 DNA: TGCAGTGCTAGGGAGGGTGGCTACAATGAGCAGTTCTTC.

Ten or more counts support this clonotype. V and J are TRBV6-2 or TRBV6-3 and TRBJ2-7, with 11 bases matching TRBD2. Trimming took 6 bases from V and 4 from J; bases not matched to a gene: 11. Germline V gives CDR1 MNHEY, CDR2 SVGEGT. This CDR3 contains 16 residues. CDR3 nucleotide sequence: TGTGCCAGCAGCAAACGAACTAGCGGGAGTACGTACGAGCAGTACTTC. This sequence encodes CASSKRTSGSTYEQYF.

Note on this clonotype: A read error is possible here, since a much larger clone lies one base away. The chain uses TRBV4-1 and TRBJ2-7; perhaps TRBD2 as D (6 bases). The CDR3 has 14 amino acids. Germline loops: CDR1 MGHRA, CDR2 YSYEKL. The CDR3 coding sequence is TGCGCCAGCAGCCGCGGGACTGAATCTTACGAGAAGTACTTC. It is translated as CASSRGTESYEKYF.

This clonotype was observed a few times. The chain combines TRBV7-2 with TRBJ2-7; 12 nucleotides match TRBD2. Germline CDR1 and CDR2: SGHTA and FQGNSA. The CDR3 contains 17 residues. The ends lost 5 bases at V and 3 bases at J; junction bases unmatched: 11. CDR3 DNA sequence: TGTGCCAGCAGCCCTGGGACTAGCGGGCCCAGAGTCTACGAGCAGTACTTC. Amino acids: CASSPGTSGPRVYEQYF.

The CDR3 DNA is TGTGCCAGTAGTATTCTAAGCGGGTACAATGAGCAGTTCTTC. Its translation: CASSILSGYNEQFF. This chain joins TRBV19 and TRBJ2-1, with D possibly matching TRBD2 (6 bases). Trimming stripped 3 bases from V and 4 bases from J, with 10 bases between. CDR1 is LNHDA, CDR2 SQIVND, per germline (reference sequence). The CDR3 extends over 14 amino acids.

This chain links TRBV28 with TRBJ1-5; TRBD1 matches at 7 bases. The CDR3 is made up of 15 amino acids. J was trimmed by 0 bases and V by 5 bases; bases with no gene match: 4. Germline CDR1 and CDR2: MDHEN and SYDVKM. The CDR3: CASSPRTGSNQPQHF. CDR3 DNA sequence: TGTGCCAGCAGTCCCCGGACAGGTAGCAATCAGCCCCAGCATTTT.

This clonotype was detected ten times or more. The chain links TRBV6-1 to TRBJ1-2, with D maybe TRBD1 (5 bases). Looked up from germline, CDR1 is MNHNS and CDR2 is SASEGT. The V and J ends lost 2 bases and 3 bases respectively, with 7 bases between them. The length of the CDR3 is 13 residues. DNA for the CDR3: TGTGCCAGCAGTGAACGACAGCACTATGGCTACACCTTC. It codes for CASSERQHYGYTF.

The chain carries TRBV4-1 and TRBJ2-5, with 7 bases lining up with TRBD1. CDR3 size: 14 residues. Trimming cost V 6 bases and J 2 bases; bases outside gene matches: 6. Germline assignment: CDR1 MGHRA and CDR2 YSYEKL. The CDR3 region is CASRKTGVQETQYF. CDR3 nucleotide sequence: TGCGCCAGCAGAAAAACAGGGGTTCAAGAGACCCAGTACTTC.

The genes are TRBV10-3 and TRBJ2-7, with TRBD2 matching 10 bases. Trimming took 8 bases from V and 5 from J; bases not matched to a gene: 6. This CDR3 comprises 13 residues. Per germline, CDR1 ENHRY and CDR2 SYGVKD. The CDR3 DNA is TGTGCCATCGGGGCTAGCGGGAGCGACGAGCAGTACTTC. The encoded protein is CAIGASGSDEQYF.

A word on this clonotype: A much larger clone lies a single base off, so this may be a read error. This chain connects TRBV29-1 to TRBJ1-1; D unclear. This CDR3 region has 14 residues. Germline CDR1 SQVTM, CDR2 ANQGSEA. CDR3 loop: CSVAELGVNTKAFF. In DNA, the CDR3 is TGCAGCGTTGCAGAGCTTGGGGTGAACACTAAAGCTTTCTTT.

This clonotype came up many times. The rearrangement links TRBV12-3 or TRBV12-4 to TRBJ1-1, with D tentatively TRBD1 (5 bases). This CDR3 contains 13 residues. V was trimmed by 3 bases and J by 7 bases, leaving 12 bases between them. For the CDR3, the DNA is TGTGCCAGCAGTTTCTCCGGGGGATATGAAGCTTTCTTT. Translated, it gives CASSFSGGYEAFF.

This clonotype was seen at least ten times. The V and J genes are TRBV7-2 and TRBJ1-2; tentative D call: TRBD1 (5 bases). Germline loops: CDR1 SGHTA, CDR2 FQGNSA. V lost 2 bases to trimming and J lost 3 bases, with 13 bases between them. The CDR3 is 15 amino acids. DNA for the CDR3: TGTGCCAGCAGCTTAAATTCGGGGGTCGACTATGGCTACACCTTC. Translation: CASSLNSGVDYGYTF.

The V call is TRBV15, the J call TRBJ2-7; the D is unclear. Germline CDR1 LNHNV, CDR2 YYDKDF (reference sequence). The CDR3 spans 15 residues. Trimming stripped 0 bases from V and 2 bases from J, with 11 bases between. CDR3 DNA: TGTGCCACCAGCAGAGATCTCGGGTCTACCTACGAGCAGTACTTC. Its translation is CATSRDLGSTYEQYF.

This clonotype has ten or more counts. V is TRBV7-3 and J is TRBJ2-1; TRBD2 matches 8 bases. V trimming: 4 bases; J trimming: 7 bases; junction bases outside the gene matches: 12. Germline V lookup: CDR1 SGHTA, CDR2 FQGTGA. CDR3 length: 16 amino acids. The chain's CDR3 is CASSSHPGLEMNEQFF. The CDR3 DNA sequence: TGTGCCAGCAGCTCTCACCCGGGACTAGAGATGAATGAGCAGTTCTTC.

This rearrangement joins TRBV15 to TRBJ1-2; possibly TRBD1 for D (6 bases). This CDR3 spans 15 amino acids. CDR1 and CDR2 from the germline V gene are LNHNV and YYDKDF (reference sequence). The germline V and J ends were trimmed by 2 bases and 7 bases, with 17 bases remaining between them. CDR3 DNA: TGTGCCACCAGCAGACGGGGAGTGGGGGCAGTTGGCTACACCTTC. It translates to CATSRRGVGAVGYTF.

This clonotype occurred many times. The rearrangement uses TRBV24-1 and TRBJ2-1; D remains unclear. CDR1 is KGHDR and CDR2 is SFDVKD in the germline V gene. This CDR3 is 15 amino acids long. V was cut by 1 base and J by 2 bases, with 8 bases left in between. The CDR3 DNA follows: TGTGCCACCAGTGATTTTTCAGCTACCTACAATGAGCAGTTCTTC. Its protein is CATSDFSATYNEQFF.

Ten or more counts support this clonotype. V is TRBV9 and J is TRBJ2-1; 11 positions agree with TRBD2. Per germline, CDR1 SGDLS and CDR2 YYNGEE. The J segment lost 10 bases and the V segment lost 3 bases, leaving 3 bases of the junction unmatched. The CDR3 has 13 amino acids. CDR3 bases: TGTGCCAGCAGCGCCGTAGCGGGAGGGGAGCAGTTCTTC. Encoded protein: CASSAVAGGEQFF. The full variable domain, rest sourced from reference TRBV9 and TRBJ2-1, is DSGVTQTPKHLITATGQRVTLRCSPRSGDLSVYWYQQSLDQGLQFLIQYYNGEERAKGNILERFSAQQFPDLHSELNLSSLELGDSALYFCASSAVAGGEQFFGPGTRLTVL.

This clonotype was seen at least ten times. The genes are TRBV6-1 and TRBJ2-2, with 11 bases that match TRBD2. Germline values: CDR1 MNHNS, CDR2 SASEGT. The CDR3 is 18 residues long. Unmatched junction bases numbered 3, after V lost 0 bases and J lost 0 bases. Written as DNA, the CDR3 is TGTGCCAGCAGTGAAGCAGTAGCGGGAGGGACGAACACCGGGGAGCTGTTTTTT. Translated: CASSEAVAGGTNTGELFF.

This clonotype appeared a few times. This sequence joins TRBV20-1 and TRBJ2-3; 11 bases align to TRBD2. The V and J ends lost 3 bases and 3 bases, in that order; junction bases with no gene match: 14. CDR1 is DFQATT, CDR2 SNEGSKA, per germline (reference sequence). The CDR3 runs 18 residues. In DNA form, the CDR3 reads TGCAGTGCTAGGGATCCGCTAGCGGGAGGAGGATCGACAGATACGCAGTATTTT. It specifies CSARDPLAGGGSTDTQYF.

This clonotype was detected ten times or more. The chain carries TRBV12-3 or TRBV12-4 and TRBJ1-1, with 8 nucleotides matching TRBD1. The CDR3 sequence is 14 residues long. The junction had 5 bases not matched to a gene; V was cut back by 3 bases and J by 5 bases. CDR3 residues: CASSFHRQGTEAFF. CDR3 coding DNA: TGTGCCAGCAGTTTTCACAGACAGGGGACTGAAGCTTTCTTT.

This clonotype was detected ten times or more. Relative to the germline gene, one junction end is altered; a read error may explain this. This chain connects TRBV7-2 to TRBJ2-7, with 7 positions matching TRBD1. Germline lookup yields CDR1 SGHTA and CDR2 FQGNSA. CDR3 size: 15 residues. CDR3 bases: TGTGCCAACAGCGCCAAAAGAGCGCCCAGGGGGGAGCAGTACTTC. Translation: CANSAKRAPRGEQYF.